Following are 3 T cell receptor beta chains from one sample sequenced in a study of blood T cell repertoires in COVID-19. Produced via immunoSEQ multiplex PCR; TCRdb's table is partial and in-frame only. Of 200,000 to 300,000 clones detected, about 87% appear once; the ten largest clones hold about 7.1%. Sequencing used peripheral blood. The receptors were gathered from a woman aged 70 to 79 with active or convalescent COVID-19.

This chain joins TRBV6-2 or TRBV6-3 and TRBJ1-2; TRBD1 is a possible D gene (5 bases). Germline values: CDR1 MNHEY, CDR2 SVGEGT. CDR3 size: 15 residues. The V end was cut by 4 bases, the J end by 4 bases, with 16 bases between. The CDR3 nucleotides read TGTGCCAGCAGTTTGACAGTCAGGTGGCCCTATGGCTACACCTTC. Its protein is CASSLTVRWPYGYTF.

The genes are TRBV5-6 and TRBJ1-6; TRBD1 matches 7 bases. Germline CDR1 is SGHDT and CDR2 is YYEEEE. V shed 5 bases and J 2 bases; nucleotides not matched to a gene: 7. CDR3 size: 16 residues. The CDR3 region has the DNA TGTGCCAGCAGTCCTCCGGGACAGACCTATAATTCACCCCTCCACTTT. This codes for CASSPPGQTYNSPLHF.

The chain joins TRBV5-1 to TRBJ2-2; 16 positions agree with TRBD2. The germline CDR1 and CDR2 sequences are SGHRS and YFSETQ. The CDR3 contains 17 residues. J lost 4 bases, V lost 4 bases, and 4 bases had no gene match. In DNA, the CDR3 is TGCGCCAGCAGCCCGGGACTAGCGGGGGGGCGCACCGGGGAGCTGTTTTTT. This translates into CASSPGLAGGRTGELFF. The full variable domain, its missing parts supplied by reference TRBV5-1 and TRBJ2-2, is KAGVTQTPRYLIKTRGQQVTLSCSPISGHRSVSWYQQTPGQGLQFLFEYFSETQRNKGNFPGRFSGRQFSNSRSEMNVSTLELGDSALYLCASSPGLAGGRTGELFFGEGSRLTVL.